Below are 11 T cell receptor beta chains sequenced from a single sample in a study of human T cells and chemical hapten exposure. Documented time point: pre-sensitization, week 0. Treatment denoted: therapeutic diphenylcyclopropenone sensitization with weekly scalp DPC. TCRdb re-derived calls from the RACE reads in MiXCR, one entry per CDR3 protein. Of a few hundred thousand distinct CDR3 sequences listed, around 7.7% are singletons. The input for sequencing was whole blood, taken in connection with sensitization to the hapten diphenylcyclopropenone (DPC). The receptor set was obtained from a man between 18 and 29 years old with alopecia areata. Some clones in this sample may be carry-over from other donors' samples.

This clonotype was seen only a few times. The chain recombines TRBV29-1 with TRBJ1-6, with 8 bases that match TRBD1. V was pared by 4 bases and J by 7 bases, with 3 bases of the junction left unmatched. The germline V gene encodes CDR1 SQVTM and CDR2 ANQGSEA. The CDR3 length is 13 residues. DNA for the CDR3: TGCAGCGTTGGACAGGGGATGAATTCACCCCTCCACTTT. It specifies CSVGQGMNSPLHF.

The V and J genes are TRBV9 and TRBJ2-3; the D is unclear. The germline V and J ends were trimmed by 3 bases and 3 bases, with 8 bases remaining between them. CDR3 length: 13 residues. CDR1 is SGDLS and CDR2 is YYNGEE in the germline V gene. CDR3 protein: CASSARPTDTQYF. The CDR3, as DNA: TGTGCCAGCAGCGCCCGACCTACAGATACGCAGTATTTT.

The V and J genes are TRBV5-1 and TRBJ2-3; D is perhaps TRBD1 (5 bases). Trimming cost V 2 bases and J 2 bases, with 12 bases left between them. The CDR3 contains 15 residues. Germline V gene sequence: CDR1 SGHRS, CDR2 YFSETQ. CDR3 nucleotides: TGCGCCAGCAGCTTTAAAGGGGCCCCCACAGATACGCAGTATTTT. Translated, it gives CASSFKGAPTDTQYF.

This clonotype was seen only a few times. This chain joins TRBV7-9 and TRBJ2-2, with TRBD1 as a possible D gene (5 bases). V lost 2 bases to trimming and J lost 4 bases, with 8 bases between them. The CDR3 has 14 residues. Germline lookup yields CDR1 SEHNR and CDR2 FQNEAQ (reference sequence). The CDR3 loop reads CASSLLGPTGELFF. CDR3 sequence (DNA): TGTGCCAGCAGCTTACTGGGGCCCACCGGGGAGCTGTTTTTT.

This clonotype came up a few times. The chain joins TRBV7-2 to TRBJ2-4, with D tentatively TRBD2 (6 bases). Trimming removed 3 bases at V and 7 bases at J, with 16 bases between. Looked up from germline, CDR1 is SGHTA and CDR2 is FQGNSA. The CDR3 loop spans 15 amino acids. Written as DNA, the CDR3 is TGTGCCAGCAGCTTGCGGGGAAACCCCGGGAACATTCAGTACTTC. Residues: CASSLRGNPGNIQYF.

The table lists this clonotype with a few counts. V usage is TRBV20-1 and J usage is TRBJ1-5; D might be TRBD1 (5 bases). This CDR3 spans 15 amino acids. Germline CDR1 reads DFQATT; CDR2 reads SNEGSKA (reference sequence). Trimming cost V 5 bases and J 4 bases, with 18 bases left between them. CDR3 amino acids: CSAPDGGDLNQPQHF. As DNA, the CDR3 is TGCAGTGCTCCCGACGGAGGGGACCTTAATCAGCCCCAGCATTTT.

This clonotype came up many times. The V gene is TRBV10-1, the J gene TRBJ2-3; possibly TRBD1 or TRBD2 for D (5 bases each). Germline V CDR1 and CDR2: WNHNN, SYGVQD (reference sequence). This CDR3 region has 15 residues. Trimming cost V 0 bases and J 4 bases, with 11 bases left between them. This chain's CDR3 is CASSESLQEADTQYF. CDR3 nucleotide sequence: TGCGCCAGCAGTGAGTCGTTACAGGAGGCAGATACGCAGTATTTT.

This clonotype has just a few counts. The gene calls are TRBV7-9 and TRBJ2-7, with 10 bases lining up with TRBD1. The CDR3 is 17 residues long. Per the germline V gene, CDR1 is SEHNR and CDR2 is FQNEAQ (reference sequence). With 6 bases clipped from V and 0 bases from J, the junction kept 11 bases outside the gene matches. The CDR3 loop reads CASRVNGRDRGSYEQYV. The DNA of the CDR3 is TGTGCCAGCAGGGTCAACGGGCGGGACAGGGGCTCCTACGAGCAGTACGTC.

V and J are TRBV11-2 and TRBJ2-7; 9 bases are a match to TRBD2. Germline V lookup: CDR1 SGHAT, CDR2 FQNNGV. J was trimmed by 1 base and V by 3 bases; bases with no gene match: 7. The CDR3 spans 16 residues. CDR3 nucleotide sequence: TGTGCCAGCAGCTTGTATTCCACTAGCGGGTCCTACGAGCAGTACGTC. It specifies CASSLYSTSGSYEQYV.

The J gene is TRBJ1-2, the V gene TRBV29-1; no reliable D call. This CDR3 region has 12 residues. Looked up from germline, CDR1 is SQVTM and CDR2 is ANQGSEA. Trimming removed 0 bases at V and 3 bases at J, with 5 bases between. The CDR3 region has the DNA TGCAGCGTTGAAGAGGACCACTATGGCTACACCTTC. This sequence encodes CSVEEDHYGYTF.

This clonotype was observed many times. The rearrangement uses TRBV2 and TRBJ2-2; 7 bases are a match to TRBD1. J gave up 5 bases and V 5 bases, and 8 bases lay outside the gene matches. This CDR3 has 15 residues. The V gene's germline CDR1 is SNHLY and CDR2 FYNNEI. The CDR3 region has the DNA TGTGCCAGCAGTCTTACAGGGGTAAAGACCGGGGAGCTGTTTTTT. This sequence encodes CASSLTGVKTGELFF.